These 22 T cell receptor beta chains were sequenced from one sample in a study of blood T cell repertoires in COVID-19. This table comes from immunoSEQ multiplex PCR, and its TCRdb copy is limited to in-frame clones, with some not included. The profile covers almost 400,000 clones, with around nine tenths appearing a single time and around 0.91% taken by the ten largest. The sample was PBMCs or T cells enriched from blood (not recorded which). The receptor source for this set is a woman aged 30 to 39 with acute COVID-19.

The CDR3 bases are TGTGCCAGCAGTCCCAGAGGGGAGGAAGCTAACTATGGCTACACCTTC. Translating it yields CASSPRGEEANYGYTF. V gene TRBV27 combines with J gene TRBJ1-2, with a possible D match to TRBD1 (5 bases). Per germline, CDR1 MNHEY and CDR2 SMNVEV (reference sequence). Trimming cost V 5 bases and J 0 bases, with 16 bases left between them. The CDR3 runs to 16 residues.

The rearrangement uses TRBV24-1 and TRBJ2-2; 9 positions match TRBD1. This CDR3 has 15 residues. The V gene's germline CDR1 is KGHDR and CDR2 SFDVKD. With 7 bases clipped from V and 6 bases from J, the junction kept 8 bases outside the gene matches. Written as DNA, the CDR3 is TGTGCCACCAGCCCGCAACAGGGGGCGTCCGGGGAGCTGTTTTTT. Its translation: CATSPQQGASGELFF.

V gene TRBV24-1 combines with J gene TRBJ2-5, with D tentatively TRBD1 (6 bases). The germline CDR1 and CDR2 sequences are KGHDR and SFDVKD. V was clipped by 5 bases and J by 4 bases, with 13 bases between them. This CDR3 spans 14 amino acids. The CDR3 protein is CATSGQGSLETQYF. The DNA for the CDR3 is TGTGCCACCAGTGGGCAGGGGAGTTTAGAGACCCAGTACTTC.

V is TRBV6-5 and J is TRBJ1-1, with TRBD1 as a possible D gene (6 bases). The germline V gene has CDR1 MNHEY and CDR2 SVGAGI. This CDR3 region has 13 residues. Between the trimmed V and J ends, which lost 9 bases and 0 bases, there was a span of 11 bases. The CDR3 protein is CASNRAMNTEAFF. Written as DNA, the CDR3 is TGTGCCAGTAACAGGGCCATGAACACTGAAGCTTTCTTT.

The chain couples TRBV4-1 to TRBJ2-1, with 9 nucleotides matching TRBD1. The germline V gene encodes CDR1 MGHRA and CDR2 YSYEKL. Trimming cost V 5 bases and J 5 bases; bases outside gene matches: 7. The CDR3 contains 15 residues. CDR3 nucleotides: TGCGCCAGCAGCGTCCGACAGGGGGTCAACAATGAGCAGTTCTTC. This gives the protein CASSVRQGVNNEQFF.

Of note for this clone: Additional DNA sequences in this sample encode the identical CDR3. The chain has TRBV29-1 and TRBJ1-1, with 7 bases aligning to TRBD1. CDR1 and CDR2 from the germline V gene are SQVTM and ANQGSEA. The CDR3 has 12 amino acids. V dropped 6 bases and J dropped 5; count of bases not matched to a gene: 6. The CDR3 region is CSVAPGGTEAFF. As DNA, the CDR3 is TGCAGCGTCGCCCCAGGGGGGACTGAAGCTTTCTTT.

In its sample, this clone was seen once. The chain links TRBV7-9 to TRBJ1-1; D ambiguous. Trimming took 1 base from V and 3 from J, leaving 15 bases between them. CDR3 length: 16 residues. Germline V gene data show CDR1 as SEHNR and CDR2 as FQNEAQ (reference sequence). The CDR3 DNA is TGTGCCAGCAGCTTAGTCGGGGTATGGTTTGACACTGAAGCTTTCTTT. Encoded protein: CASSLVGVWFDTEAFF. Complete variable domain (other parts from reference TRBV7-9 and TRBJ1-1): DTGVSQNPRHKITKRGQNVTFRCDPISEHNRLYWYRQTLGQGPEFLTYFQNEAQLEKSRLLSDRFSAERPKGSFSTLEIQRTEQGDSAMYLCASSLVGVWFDTEAFFGQGTRLTVV.

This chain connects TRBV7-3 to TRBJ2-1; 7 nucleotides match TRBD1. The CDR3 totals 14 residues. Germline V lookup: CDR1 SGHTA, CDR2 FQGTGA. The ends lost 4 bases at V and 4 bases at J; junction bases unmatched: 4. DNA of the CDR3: TGTGCCAGCAGCTATTCACAGGGGTACAATGAGCAGTTCTTC. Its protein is CASSYSQGYNEQFF.

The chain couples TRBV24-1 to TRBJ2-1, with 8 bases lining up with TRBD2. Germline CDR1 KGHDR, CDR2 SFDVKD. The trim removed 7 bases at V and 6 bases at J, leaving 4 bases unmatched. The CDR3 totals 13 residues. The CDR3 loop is CATSGGGRNEQFF. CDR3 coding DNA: TGTGCCACCAGCGGGGGGGGACGCAATGAGCAGTTCTTC.

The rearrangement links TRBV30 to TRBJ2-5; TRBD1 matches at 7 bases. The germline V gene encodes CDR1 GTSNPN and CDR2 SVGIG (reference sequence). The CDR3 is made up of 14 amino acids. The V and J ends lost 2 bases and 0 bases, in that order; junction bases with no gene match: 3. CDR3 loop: CAWSLGQHQETQYF. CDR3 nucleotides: TGTGCCTGGAGTTTGGGACAGCACCAAGAGACCCAGTACTTC.

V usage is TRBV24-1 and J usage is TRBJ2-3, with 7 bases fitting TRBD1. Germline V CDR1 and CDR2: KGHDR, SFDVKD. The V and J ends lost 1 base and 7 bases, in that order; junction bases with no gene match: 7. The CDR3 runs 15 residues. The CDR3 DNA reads TGTGCCACCAGTGATTTCGACAGGGCGGAAAATACGCAGTATTTT. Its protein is CATSDFDRAENTQYF.

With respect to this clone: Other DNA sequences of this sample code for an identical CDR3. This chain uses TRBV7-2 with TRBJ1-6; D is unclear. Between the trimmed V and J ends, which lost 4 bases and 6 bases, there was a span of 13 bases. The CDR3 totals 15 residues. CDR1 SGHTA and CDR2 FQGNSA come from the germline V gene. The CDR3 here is CASSSGPRGNSPLHF. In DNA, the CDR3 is TGTGCCAGCAGCTCCGGGCCGCGGGGTAATTCACCCCTCCACTTT.

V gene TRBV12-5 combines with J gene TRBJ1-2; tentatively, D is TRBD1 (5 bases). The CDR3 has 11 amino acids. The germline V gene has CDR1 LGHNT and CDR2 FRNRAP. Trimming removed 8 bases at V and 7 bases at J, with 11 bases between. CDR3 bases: TGTGCTAGTTCGCAGGGCTTTGGCTACACCTTC. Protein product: CASSQGFGYTF.

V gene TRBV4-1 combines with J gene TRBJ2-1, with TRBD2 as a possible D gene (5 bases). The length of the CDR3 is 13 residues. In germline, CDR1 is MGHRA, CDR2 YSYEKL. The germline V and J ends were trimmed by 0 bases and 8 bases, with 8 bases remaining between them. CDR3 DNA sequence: TGCGCCAGCAGCCAAGATGGAGCGGATGAGCAGTTCTTC. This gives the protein CASSQDGADEQFF.

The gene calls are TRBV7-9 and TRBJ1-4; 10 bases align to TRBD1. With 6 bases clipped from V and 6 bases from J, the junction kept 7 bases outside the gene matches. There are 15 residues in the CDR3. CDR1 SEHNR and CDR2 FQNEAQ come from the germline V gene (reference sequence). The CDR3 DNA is TGTGCCAGCAGAGAAGCCGGGACAGGGGATGAAAAACTGTTTTTT. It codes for CASREAGTGDEKLFF.

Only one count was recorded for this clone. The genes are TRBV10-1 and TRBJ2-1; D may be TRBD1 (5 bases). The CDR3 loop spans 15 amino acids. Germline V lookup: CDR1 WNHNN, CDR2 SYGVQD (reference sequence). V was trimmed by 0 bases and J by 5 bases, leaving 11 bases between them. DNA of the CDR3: TGCGCCAGCAGTGAGTCGAGGCCAGGGAACAATGAGCAGTTCTTC. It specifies CASSESRPGNNEQFF.

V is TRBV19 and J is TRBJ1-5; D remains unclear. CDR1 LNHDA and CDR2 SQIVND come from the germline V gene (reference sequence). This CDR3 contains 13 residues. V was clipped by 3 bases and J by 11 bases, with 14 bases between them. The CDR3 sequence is CASSITGYMAQHF. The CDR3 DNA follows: TGTGCCAGTAGTATTACCGGTTATATGGCCCAGCATTTT.

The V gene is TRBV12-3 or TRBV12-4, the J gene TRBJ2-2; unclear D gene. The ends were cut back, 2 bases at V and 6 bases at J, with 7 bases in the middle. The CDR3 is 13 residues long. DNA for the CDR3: TGTGCCAGCAGTTTATTTCCGGCCGGGGAGCTGTTTTTT. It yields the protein CASSLFPAGELFF.

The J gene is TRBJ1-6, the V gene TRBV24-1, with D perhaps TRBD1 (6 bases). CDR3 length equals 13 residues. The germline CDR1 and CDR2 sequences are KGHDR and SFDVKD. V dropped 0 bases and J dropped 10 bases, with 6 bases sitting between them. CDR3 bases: TGTGCCACCAGTGATTTGACAGGGTCACCCCTCCACTTT. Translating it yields CATSDLTGSPLHF.

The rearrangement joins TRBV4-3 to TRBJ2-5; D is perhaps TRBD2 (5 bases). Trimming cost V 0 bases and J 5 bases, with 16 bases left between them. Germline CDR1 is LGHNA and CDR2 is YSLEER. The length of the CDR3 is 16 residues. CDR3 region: CASSQDWTGIVETQYF. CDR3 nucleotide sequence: TGCGCCAGCAGCCAAGATTGGACGGGGATTGTCGAGACCCAGTACTTC.

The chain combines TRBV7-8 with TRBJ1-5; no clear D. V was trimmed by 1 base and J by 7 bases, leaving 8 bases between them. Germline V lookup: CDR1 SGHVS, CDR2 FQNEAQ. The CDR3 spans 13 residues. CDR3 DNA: TGTGCCAGCAGCTTAGATAGCGGCCAGCCCCAGCATTTT. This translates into CASSLDSGQPQHF.

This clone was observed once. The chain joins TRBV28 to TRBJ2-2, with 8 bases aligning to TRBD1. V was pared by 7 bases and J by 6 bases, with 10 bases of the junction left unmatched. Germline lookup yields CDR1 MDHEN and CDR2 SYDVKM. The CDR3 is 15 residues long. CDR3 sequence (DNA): TGTGCCAGCACTAGGAGGGCAGGGGGCCCCGGGGAGCTGTTTTTT. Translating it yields CASTRRAGGPGELFF.